The 14 T cell receptor beta chains listed next were all sequenced from one sample in a study of blood T cells in healthy people across ages. For the second PCR, which ran for about 6 to 12 cycles, a sample-barcoded 5' primer and a J-beta primer mix were used. Each CDR3 protein gets one entry after TCRdb re-called the 5' RACE reads with MiXCR. The table has under 1,100,000 distinct CDR3 sequences, almost 25% seen once; the top ten hold approximately 0.7%. This sample was shared with a second study, whose subject was T cells of mothers and their children.

The material sequenced was blood. The receptor source for this set is a girl aged 2 to 10 in good health.

This clonotype was picked up a small number of times. CDR3 loop: CASSLLSLGAYEQYF. The CDR3 coding sequence is TGTGCCAGCAGTTTACTTTCTTTGGGGGCCTACGAGCAGTACTTC. The rearrangement uses TRBV28 and TRBJ2-7, with D perhaps given as TRBD1 or TRBD2 (5 bases each). Germline CDR1 reads MDHEN; CDR2 reads SYDVKM. Trimming removed 2 bases at V and 2 bases at J, with 13 bases between. The CDR3 spans 15 residues.

The rearrangement links TRBV24-1 to TRBJ2-2; D is possibly TRBD1 (7 bases). CDR3 length equals 16 residues. V was pared by 4 bases and J by 1 base, with 12 bases between. Looked up from germline, CDR1 is KGHDR and CDR2 is SFDVKD. The CDR3 DNA reads as TGTGCCACCAGTGACTACAGGGGAGGGAACACCGGGGAGCTGTTTTTT. Its protein is CATSDYRGGNTGELFF.

This clonotype was seen a few times. The chain joins TRBV29-1 to TRBJ1-4; 10 positions agree with TRBD1. The CDR3 totals 14 residues. Unmatched junction bases numbered 6, after V lost 4 bases and J lost 7 bases. The germline gives CDR1 SQVTM, CDR2 ANQGSEA. The chain's CDR3 is CSVGGGQGIEKLFF. CDR3 sequence (DNA): TGCAGCGTTGGAGGGGGACAGGGGATTGAAAAACTGTTTTTT.

This clonotype has just a few counts. The genes are TRBV20-1 and TRBJ2-1, with TRBD2 as a possible D gene (5 bases). The V gene's germline CDR1 is DFQATT and CDR2 SNEGSKA (reference sequence). V was clipped by 3 bases and J by 5 bases, with 11 bases between them. The CDR3 runs 13 residues. The CDR3 region is CSASNGINNEQFF. CDR3 coding DNA: TGCAGTGCTAGTAACGGGATAAACAATGAGCAGTTCTTC.

The genes are TRBV5-6 and TRBJ1-5; tentatively, D is TRBD1 (6 bases). Germline lookup yields CDR1 SGHDT and CDR2 YYEEEE. The length of the CDR3 is 16 residues. V lost 1 base and J lost 0, with 11 bases in between. The CDR3 reads CASSLLRDNSNQPQHF. CDR3 DNA sequence: TGTGCCAGCAGCTTGCTAAGGGACAATAGCAATCAGCCCCAGCATTTT.

The chain has TRBV12-5 and TRBJ2-3; no clear D gene. V dropped 5 bases and J dropped 3 bases, with 6 bases sitting between them. This CDR3 has 12 amino acids. CDR1 LGHNT and CDR2 FRNRAP come from the germline V gene. The CDR3 nucleotides read TGTGCTAGTGGTCCGGTGACAGATACGCAGTATTTT. Translated, it gives CASGPVTDTQYF.

J is TRBJ2-5 and V is TRBV21-1. TRBV21-1 is a pseudogene locus. This CDR3 contains 10 residues. In DNA, the CDR3 is TGTGCCAGCACCACGGGGACCCAGTACTTC. Its protein product is CASTTGTQYF.

This clonotype came up a few times. V and J are TRBV7-2 and TRBJ1-2, with 7 nucleotides matching TRBD1. The CDR3 has 16 residues. Per germline, CDR1 SGHTA and CDR2 FQGNSA. Losses at the gene ends were 2 bases for V and 4 bases for J; bases not matched to a gene: 10. The CDR3 reads CASSLHRGVVRYGYTF. The DNA for the CDR3 is TGTGCCAGCAGCTTACACAGGGGAGTAGTTCGCTATGGCTACACCTTC.

The chain recombines TRBV19 with TRBJ1-4; D not certain. Per germline, CDR1 LNHDA and CDR2 SQIVND (reference sequence). V was clipped by 5 bases and J by 8 bases, with 15 bases between them. The CDR3 runs 14 residues. CDR3: CASSLHWGLEKLFF. CDR3 sequence (DNA): TGTGCCAGTAGTCTACACTGGGGTCTCGAAAAACTGTTTTTT.

There are a few counts of this clonotype. The chain combines TRBV27 with TRBJ2-3; 11 nucleotides align to TRBD2. This CDR3 has 18 amino acids. Trimming cost V 5 bases and J 0 bases; bases outside gene matches: 10. From germline, CDR1 is MNHEY and CDR2 SMNVEV (reference sequence). The chain's CDR3 is CASSPHTRLAGSTDTQYF. The CDR3 DNA reads as TGTGCCAGCAGTCCGCATACCCGACTAGCGGGAAGCACAGATACGCAGTATTTT.

This chain uses TRBV7-6 with TRBJ2-3; the D is unclear. The germline V gene encodes CDR1 SGHVS and CDR2 FNYEAQ. The CDR3 totals 16 residues. The V gene lost 0 bases and the J gene lost 4 bases, with 14 bases spanning the gap. The chain's CDR3 is CASSLAPWPAPDTQYF. The DNA for the CDR3 is TGTGCCAGCAGCTTAGCTCCGTGGCCGGCGCCAGATACGCAGTATTTT.

This chain connects TRBV7-9 to TRBJ2-7, with 10 bases identical to TRBD2. CDR1 SEHNR and CDR2 FQNEAQ come from the germline V gene (reference sequence). The length of the CDR3 is 15 residues. V was pared by 3 bases and J by 2 bases, with 4 bases of the junction left unmatched. For the CDR3, the DNA is TGTGCCAGCAGCTTTGGACTAGCGGATACCTACGAGCAGTACTTC. This sequence encodes CASSFGLADTYEQYF.

This clonotype was counted a few times. The junction differs from germline at one of its ends, possibly a read error. V is TRBV6-2 or TRBV6-3 and J is TRBJ1-3; D is ambiguous. The germline gives CDR1 MNHEY, CDR2 SVGEGT. This CDR3 has 11 amino acids. In nucleotides, the CDR3 is TGTGCCAGCAGCAATGGAGACACCATATATTTT. It is translated as CASSNGDTIYF.

The chain carries TRBV6-1 and TRBJ1-5; D remains ambiguous. V was cut by 2 bases and J by 2 bases, with 7 bases left in between. This CDR3 spans 14 amino acids. Germline V gene sequence: CDR1 MNHNS, CDR2 SASEGT. CDR3 DNA: TGTGCCAGCAGTGAACTGAACCGCAATCAGCCCCAGCATTTT. This codes for CASSELNRNQPQHF.